Listed below are T cell receptor beta chains from one sample, sequenced in a study of cytomegalovirus exposure and HLA in healthy donors. The assay was immunoSEQ multiplex PCR, and TCRdb's table has in-frame clones only and misses some. The sample has approximately 290,000 clones, roughly 80% seen once; the top ten hold 0.3% to 0.35%. Source material: PBMCs. The receptors shown here come from a girl aged 2-15 years in good health and CMV-seronegative. The CDR3 runs from the conserved cysteine through the conserved F or W. D genes are given only for firm matches. Clone size is given for some rows only: seen once, a few or many times, or a class if the clone is expanded.

V gene,D gene,J gene,clone size,CDR3 length,CDR3 DNA,CDR3 protein
TRBV19,-,TRBJ2-7,-,13,TGTGCCAGTAGTATAGTGACAGGCTACGAGCAGTACTTC,CASSIVTGYEQYF
TRBV10-3,-,TRBJ2-4,-,21,TGTGCCATCAGTGACCCTCGGGGGGGACAGGGTAGGGATCTAGCCAAAAACATTCAGTACTTC,CAISDPRGGQGRDLAKNIQYF
TRBV5-4,TRBD2,TRBJ2-5,-,16,TGTGCCAGCAGCCCCATAGCGGGAGAGCAACAAGAGACCCAGTACTTC,CASSPIAGEQQETQYF
TRBV5-4,-,TRBJ2-1,-,18,TGTGCCAGCAGCCAGGACCGGGGGACGATGCGCCCGTACAATGAGCAGTTCTTC,CASSQDRGTMRPYNEQFF
TRBV4-2,-,TRBJ2-7,-,17,TGTGCCAGCAGCCAAGAAAGTGATAGCGGCCCTACCTACGAGCAGTACTTC,CASSQESDSGPTYEQYF
TRBV28,TRBD1,TRBJ1-6,-,14,TGTGCCAGCATCCCTGCACAGGGGCTTGGGGCCCTCCACTTT,CASIPAQGLGALHF
TRBV19,TRBD1,TRBJ2-1,-,13,TGTGCCAGTAGTTACGGGACAGAGAGTGAGCAGTTCTTC,CASSYGTESEQFF
TRBV6-5,-,TRBJ2-7,-,14,TGTGCCAGCAGTTACAGTCAGGTACCCTACGAGCAGTACTTC,CASSYSQVPYEQYF
TRBV27,-,TRBJ2-1,-,13,TGTGCCAGCAGTTTGGAGGGTTTCAATGAGCAGTTCTTC,CASSLEGFNEQFF
TRBV7-8,-,TRBJ2-7,-,14,TGTGCCAGCAACTTAAACCCCCTATCCTACGAGCAGTACTTC,CASNLNPLSYEQYF
TRBV18,TRBD1,TRBJ2-1,-,16,TGTGCCAGCTCACCAAGAGGGCCAGGGGGATACAATGAGCAGTTCTTC,CASSPRGPGGYNEQFF
TRBV28,-,TRBJ2-5,-,13,TGTGCCAGCAGTACAGGGTACCAAGAGACCCAGTACTTC,CASSTGYQETQYF
TRBV28,-,TRBJ2-2,few,18,TGTGCCAGCAGTTTAGTAGTGTCTAGATTACGGGGCACCGGGGAGCTGTTTTTT,CASSLVVSRLRGTGELFF
TRBV9,-,TRBJ1-1,once,14,TGTGCCAGCAGCGTTTCGGGGGAGGTCACTGAAGCTTTCTTT,CASSVSGEVTEAFF